Listed below are T cell receptor beta chains from one sample, sequenced in a study of shared clonotypes between healthy human individuals. The repertoire was sequenced with immunoSEQ multiplex PCR; TCRdb's copy has only in-frame clones and lacks some. Counted here are more than 550,000 clones, 90% occurring once; the ten biggest clones make up approximately 35%. Input material: memory CD8+ T cells from PBMCs. All receptors derive from a man aged 18-30 years in good health. Some clones in this sample may be carry-over from other donors' samples. Both conserved end residues are part of each CDR3. The order of the fields is clone size, D gene, J gene, V gene, CDR3 protein, CDR3 DNA. A D gene is named only where the DNA matches it firmly. Not all rows give a size; the values are once, few, many and, for expanded clones, a class.

clone size: .
D gene: TRBD1
J gene: TRBJ2-3
V gene: TRBV7-9
CDR3 protein: CASSVRDRVLPTPTDTQYF
CDR3 DNA: TGTGCCAGCAGCGTTCGGGACAGGGTACTCCCCACTCCTACAGATACGCAGTATTTT

clone size: .
D gene: .
J gene: TRBJ2-3
V gene: TRBV5-6
CDR3 protein: CASSLGLAGPTDTQYF
CDR3 DNA: TGTGCCAGCAGCTTGGGGTTAGCTGGGCCCACAGATACGCAGTATTTT

clone size: .
D gene: .
J gene: TRBJ1-1
V gene: TRBV19
CDR3 protein: CASSISARTSAFF
CDR3 DNA: TGTGCCAGTAGTATCTCGGCTCGGACAAGCGCTTTCTTT

clone size: .
D gene: TRBD2
J gene: TRBJ2-1
V gene: TRBV27
CDR3 protein: CASSLLPGLAGVYNEQFF
CDR3 DNA: TGTGCCAGCAGTTTACTCCCCGGACTAGCGGGAGTCTACAATGAGCAGTTCTTC

clone size: .
D gene: .
J gene: TRBJ2-7
V gene: TRBV6-5
CDR3 protein: CASSDWGLLSEQYF
CDR3 DNA: TGTGCCAGCAGCGACTGGGGACTCCTGAGCGAGCAGTACTTC

clone size: .
D gene: .
J gene: TRBJ1-1
V gene: TRBV4-1
CDR3 protein: CASSHSYQAFF
CDR3 DNA: TGCGCCAGCAGCCATAGTTATCAAGCTTTCTTT

clone size: once
D gene: TRBD1
J gene: TRBJ1-2
V gene: TRBV28
CDR3 protein: CASSARDRVYGYTF
CDR3 DNA: TGTGCCAGCAGTGCCCGGGACAGGGTATATGGCTACACCTTC

clone size: .
D gene: TRBD1
J gene: TRBJ1-2
V gene: TRBV9
CDR3 protein: CASSGTGSYGYTF
CDR3 DNA: TGTGCCAGCAGCGGGACAGGGAGCTATGGCTACACCTTC

clone size: .
D gene: .
J gene: TRBJ1-2
V gene: TRBV9
CDR3 protein: CASSPLDQGGYTF
CDR3 DNA: TGTGCCAGCAGCCCTTTGGACCAGGGAGGCTACACCTTC

clone size: .
D gene: TRBD2
J gene: TRBJ2-3
V gene: TRBV7-9
CDR3 protein: CASSYSGRRTDTQYF
CDR3 DNA: TGTGCCAGCAGCTACAGCGGGAGGCGCACAGATACGCAGTATTTT

clone size: .
D gene: TRBD1
J gene: TRBJ2-1
V gene: TRBV6-5
CDR3 protein: CASSIGTGGGNEQFF
CDR3 DNA: TGTGCCAGCAGTATAGGGACAGGGGGCGGGAATGAGCAGTTCTTC

clone size: .
D gene: TRBD1
J gene: TRBJ2-1
V gene: TRBV29-1
CDR3 protein: CSVSGDREGNEQFF
CDR3 DNA: TGCAGCGTTAGCGGGGACAGGGAAGGCAATGAGCAGTTCTTC

clone size: .
D gene: .
J gene: TRBJ2-7
V gene: TRBV10-3
CDR3 protein: CAISEAREMSEQYF
CDR3 DNA: TGTGCCATCAGTGAGGCCCGGGAGATGAGCGAGCAGTACTTC

clone size: once
D gene: .
J gene: TRBJ2-2
V gene: TRBV5-1
CDR3 protein: CASSVPMGVDTGELFF
CDR3 DNA: TGCGCCAGCAGCGTGCCGATGGGAGTAGACACCGGGGAGCTGTTTTTT

clone size: once
D gene: .
J gene: TRBJ1-2
V gene: TRBV9
CDR3 protein: CASSVFLGAGTDWYGYTF
CDR3 DNA: TGTGCCAGCAGCGTATTCCTCGGTGCAGGGACGGACTGGTATGGCTACACCTTC

clone size: .
D gene: .
J gene: TRBJ2-5
V gene: TRBV11-3
CDR3 protein: CASSLGEGSGGDQETQYF
CDR3 DNA: TGTGCCAGCAGCTTAGGGGAAGGGTCTGGAGGGGACCAAGAGACCCAGTACTTC